This T cell receptor beta chain originates from a study of CD8+ T cells in alopecia areata. RNA extraction and reverse transcription yielded cDNA as sequencing template. Produced via immunoSEQ multiplex PCR; TCRdb's table is partial and in-frame only. There are approximately 98,000 clones in the sample; approximately 63% occur only once, and roughly 20% lies in the top ten. Regarding the study as a whole: Higher clonality than in normal scalp was seen in lesional scalp, especially alopecia totalis/universalis.

Germline V CDR1 and CDR2: MDHEN, SYDVKM. Trimming took 11 bases from V and 8 from J, leaving 16 bases between them. CDR3 length equals 11 residues. T lymphocytes (CD4+ and CD8+) were sorted from PBMCs. In its sample, this clone was seen a few times. The antigen is not known. This clonotype was obtained from a human donor in good health. Source material: CD8+ T cells sorted from blood. The rearrangement uses TRBV28 and TRBJ2-7; D is unresolved. The CDR3 DNA reads TGTGCCCACGGCCCTGGCAGGAAGCAGTACTTC. It yields the protein CAHGPGRKQYF.